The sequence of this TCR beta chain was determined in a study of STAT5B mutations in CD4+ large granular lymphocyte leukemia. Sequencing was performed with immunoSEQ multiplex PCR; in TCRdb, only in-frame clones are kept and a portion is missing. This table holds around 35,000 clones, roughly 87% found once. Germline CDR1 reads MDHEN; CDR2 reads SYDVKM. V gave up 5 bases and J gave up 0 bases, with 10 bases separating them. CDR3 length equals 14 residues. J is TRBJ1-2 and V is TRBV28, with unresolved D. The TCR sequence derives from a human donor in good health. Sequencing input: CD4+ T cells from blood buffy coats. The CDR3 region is CASSLPQTNYGYTF. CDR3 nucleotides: TGTGCCAGCAGTCTCCCACAGACTAACTATGGCTACACCTTC.